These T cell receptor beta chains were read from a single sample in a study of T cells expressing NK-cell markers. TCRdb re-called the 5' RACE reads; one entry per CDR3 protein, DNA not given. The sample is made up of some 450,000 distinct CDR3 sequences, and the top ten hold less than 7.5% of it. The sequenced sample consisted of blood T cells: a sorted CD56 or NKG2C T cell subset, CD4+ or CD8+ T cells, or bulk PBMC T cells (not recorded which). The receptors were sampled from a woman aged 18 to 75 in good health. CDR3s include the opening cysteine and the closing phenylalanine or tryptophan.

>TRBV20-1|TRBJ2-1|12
CSASHLVNEQFF
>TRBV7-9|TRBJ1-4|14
CASSFQVGNEKLFF
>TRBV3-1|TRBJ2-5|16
CASSQVGGGHRETQYF
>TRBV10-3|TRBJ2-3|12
CAIGGGRDTQYF
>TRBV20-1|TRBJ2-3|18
CSARQPDPRVGSTDTQYF
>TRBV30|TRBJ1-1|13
CAYYYGVNTEAFF
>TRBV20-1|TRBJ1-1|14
CSARTGGGDTEAFF
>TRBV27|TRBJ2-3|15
CASSFVRRMADTQYF
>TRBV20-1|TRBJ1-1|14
CSAPRQRVNTEAFF
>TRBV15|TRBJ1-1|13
CATSGRDRAEAFF
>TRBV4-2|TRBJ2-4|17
CASSQDEAWASQNIQYF
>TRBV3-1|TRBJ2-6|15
CASSQAGTGANVLTF
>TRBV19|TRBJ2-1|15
CASSEGLAGLNEQFF
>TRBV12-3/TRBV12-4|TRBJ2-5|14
CASSLVSPEETQYF
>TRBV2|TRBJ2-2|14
CASSPRQATGELFF
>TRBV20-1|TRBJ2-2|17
CSALPGQGVLGTGELFF
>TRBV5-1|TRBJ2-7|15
CASSPTGQGLYEQYF
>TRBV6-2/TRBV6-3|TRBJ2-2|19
CASDPKFIRDTPNTGELFF
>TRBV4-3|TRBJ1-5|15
CASSRYRAGNQPQHF
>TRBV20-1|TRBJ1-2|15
CSARGAGGDNYGYTF
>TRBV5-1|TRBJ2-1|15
CASSLVGTDYNEQFF
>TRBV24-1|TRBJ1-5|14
CATSETGSNQPQHF
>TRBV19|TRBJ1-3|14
CASSPQSAGNTIYF
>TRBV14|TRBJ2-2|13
CASSQGGARELFF
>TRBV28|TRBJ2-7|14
CASRRNRGSYEQYF
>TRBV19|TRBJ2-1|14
CASSQGTGVYEQFF
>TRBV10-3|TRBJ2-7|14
CAISLSGNPYEQYF
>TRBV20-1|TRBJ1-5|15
CSARVLGQEHQPQHF
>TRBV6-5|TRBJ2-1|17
CASSLNRLAEHHNEQFF
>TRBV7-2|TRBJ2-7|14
CASSQAETPYEQYF
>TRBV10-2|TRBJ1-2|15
CASSEGGNYNYGYTF
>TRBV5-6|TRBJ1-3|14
CASSLTRTRNTIYF
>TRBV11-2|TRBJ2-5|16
CASSPGTKFPEGTQYF
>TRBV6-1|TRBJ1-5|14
CASSTQGVNQPQHF
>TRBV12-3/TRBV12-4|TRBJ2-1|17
CASIKPTLPGPYNEQFF
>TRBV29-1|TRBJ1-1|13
CSVEGGRNTEAFF
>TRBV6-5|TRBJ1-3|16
CASSYDREYSGNTIYF
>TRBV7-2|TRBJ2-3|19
CASSLAPPRGGVQADTQYF
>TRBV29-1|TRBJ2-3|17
CSVAGDRSGRFSDTQYF
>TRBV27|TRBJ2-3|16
CASSLALAGGPDTQYF
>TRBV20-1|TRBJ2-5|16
CSASVRGPHFPETQYF
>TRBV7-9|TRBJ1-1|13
CASSLMLVTEAFF
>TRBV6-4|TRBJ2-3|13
CASSGGLADTQYF
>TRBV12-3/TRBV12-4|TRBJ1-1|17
CASSPLGQGGLITEAFF
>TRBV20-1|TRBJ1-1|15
CSARDPGRLNTEAFF
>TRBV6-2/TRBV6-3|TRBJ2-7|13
CASGDRASYEQYF
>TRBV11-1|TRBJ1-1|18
CASSLRPALGPQNTEAFF